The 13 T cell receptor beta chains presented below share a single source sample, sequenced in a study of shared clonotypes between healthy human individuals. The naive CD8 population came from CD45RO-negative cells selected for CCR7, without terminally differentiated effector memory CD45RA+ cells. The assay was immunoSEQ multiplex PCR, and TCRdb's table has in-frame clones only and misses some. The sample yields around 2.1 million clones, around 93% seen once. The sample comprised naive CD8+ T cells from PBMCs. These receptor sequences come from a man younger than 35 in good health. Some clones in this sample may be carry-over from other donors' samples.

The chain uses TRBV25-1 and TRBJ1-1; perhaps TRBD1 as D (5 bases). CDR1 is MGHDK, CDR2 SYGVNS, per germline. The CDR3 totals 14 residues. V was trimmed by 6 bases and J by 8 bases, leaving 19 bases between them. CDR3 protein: CASSKALGTPEAFF. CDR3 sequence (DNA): TGTGCCAGCAGCAAAGCCCTCGGGACCCCCGAAGCTTTCTTT. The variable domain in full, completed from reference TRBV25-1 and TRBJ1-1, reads EADIYQTPRYLVIGTGKKITLECSQTMGHDKMYWYQQDPGMELHLIHYSYGVNSTEKGDLSSESTVSRIRTEHFPLTLESARPSHTSQYLCASSKALGTPEAFFGQGTRLTVV.

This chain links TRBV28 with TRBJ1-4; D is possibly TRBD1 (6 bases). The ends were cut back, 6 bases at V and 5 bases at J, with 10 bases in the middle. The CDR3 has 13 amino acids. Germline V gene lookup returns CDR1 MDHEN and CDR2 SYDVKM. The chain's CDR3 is CASSRTVNEKLFF. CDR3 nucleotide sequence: TGTGCCAGCAGCCGGACAGTGAATGAAAAACTGTTTTTT.

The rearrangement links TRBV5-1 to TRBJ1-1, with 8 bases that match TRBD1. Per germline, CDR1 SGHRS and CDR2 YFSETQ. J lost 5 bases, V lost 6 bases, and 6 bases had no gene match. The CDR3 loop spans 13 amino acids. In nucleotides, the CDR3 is TGCGCCAGCACACAGGGGGTCGGAACTGAAGCTTTCTTT. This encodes CASTQGVGTEAFF.

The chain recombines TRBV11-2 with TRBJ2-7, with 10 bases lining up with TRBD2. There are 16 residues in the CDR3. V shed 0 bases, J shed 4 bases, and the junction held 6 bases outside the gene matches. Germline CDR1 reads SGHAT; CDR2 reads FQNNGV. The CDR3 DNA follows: TGTGCCAGCAGCTTAGAGGAGCGGGAGGGTAATTACGAGCAGTACTTC. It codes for CASSLEEREGNYEQYF.

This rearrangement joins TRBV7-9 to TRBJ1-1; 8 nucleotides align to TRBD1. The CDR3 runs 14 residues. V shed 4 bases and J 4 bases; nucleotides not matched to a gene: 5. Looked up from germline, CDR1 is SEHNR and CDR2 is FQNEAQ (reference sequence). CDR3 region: CASSWTGLGTEAFF. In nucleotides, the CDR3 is TGTGCCAGCAGCTGGACAGGGCTCGGCACTGAAGCTTTCTTT.

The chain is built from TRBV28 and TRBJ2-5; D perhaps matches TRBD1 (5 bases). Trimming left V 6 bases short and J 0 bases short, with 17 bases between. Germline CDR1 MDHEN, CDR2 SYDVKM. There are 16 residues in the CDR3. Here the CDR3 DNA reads TGTGCCAGCAGGGGGCTGGGCAGGTTAGACCAAGAGACCCAGTACTTC. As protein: CASRGLGRLDQETQYF.

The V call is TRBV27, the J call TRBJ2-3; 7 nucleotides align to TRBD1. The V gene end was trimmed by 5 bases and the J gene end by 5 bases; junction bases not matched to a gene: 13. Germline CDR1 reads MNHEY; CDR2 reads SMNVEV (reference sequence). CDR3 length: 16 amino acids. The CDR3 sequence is CASSPTETGYLDTQYF. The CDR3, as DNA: TGTGCCAGCAGTCCAACCGAGACAGGGTACCTAGATACGCAGTATTTT.

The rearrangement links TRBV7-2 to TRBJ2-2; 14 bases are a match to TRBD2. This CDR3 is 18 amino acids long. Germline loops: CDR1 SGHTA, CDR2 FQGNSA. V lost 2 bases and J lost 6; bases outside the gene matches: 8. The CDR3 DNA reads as TGTGCCAGCAGCTTATCTCCGGGACTAGCGGGAGCTCCCGGGGAGCTGTTTTTT. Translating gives CASSLSPGLAGAPGELFF.

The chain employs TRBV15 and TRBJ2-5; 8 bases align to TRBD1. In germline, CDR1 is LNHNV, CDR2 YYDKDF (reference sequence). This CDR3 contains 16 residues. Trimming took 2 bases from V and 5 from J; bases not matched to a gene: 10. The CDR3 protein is CATSRPRTDRVETQYF. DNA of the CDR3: TGTGCCACCAGCAGACCCCGCACGGACAGGGTTGAGACCCAGTACTTC.

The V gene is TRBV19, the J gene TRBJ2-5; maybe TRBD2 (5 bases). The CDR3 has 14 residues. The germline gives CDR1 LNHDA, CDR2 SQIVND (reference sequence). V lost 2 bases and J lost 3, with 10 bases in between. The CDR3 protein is CASSIRFGEETQYF. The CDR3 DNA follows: TGTGCCAGTAGTATAAGGTTCGGGGAAGAGACCCAGTACTTC.

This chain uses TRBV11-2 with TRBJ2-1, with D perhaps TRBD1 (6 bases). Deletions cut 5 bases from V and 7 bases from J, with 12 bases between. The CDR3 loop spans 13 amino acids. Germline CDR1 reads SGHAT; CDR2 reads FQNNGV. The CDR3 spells CASSIYRVNEQFF. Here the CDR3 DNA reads TGTGCCAGCAGCATTTACAGGGTTAATGAGCAGTTCTTC.

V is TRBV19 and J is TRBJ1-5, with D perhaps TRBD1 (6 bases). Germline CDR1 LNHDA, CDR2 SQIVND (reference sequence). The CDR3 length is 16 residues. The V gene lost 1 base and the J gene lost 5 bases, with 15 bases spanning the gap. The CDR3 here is CASSIGEEGGYQPQHF. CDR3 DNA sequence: TGTGCCAGTAGTATAGGTGAAGAGGGGGGGTATCAGCCCCAGCATTTT.

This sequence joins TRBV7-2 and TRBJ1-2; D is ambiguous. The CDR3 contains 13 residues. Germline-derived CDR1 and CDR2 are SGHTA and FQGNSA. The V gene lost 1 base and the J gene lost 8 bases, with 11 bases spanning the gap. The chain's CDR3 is CASSLGLLSGYTF. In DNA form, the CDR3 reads TGTGCCAGCAGCTTAGGACTCTTGAGCGGCTACACCTTC.